This is a list of T cell receptor beta chains from one sample in a study of T-cell reconstitution after alpha-beta-depleted transplantation in children. Using its own MiXCR run on the PCR reads, TCRdb lists one record per CDR3 protein. The table shows fewer than 750,000 distinct CDR3 sequences, with approximately 30% occurring only once. The sequences come from PBMCs, collected before TCRalphabeta/CD19-depleted stem cell transplant. All receptors come from a boy less than two years old with Wiskott-Aldrich syndrome, due to receive a stem cell transplant. CDR3s leave out the opening cysteine and the closing phenylalanine or tryptophan. Each record gives: J gene, V gene, CDR3 protein.

J gene: TRBJ2-3
V gene: TRBV28
CDR3 protein: ASTKRGRGTDTQY

J gene: TRBJ1-5
V gene: TRBV20-1
CDR3 protein: SARVSGGGNQPQH

J gene: TRBJ2-2
V gene: TRBV29-1
CDR3 protein: SGRGGSGELF

J gene: TRBJ2-5
V gene: TRBV12-3/TRBV12-4
CDR3 protein: ASSLGHARGQETQY

J gene: TRBJ1-5
V gene: TRBV7-8
CDR3 protein: ASSLRTGAGQQPQH

J gene: TRBJ1-1
V gene: TRBV5-1
CDR3 protein: ASSSSRTGGEGAF

J gene: TRBJ2-7
V gene: TRBV29-1
CDR3 protein: SVAAGGSYEQY

J gene: TRBJ2-5
V gene: TRBV12-3/TRBV12-4
CDR3 protein: ASSLYTGPVETQY

J gene: TRBJ2-2
V gene: TRBV5-1
CDR3 protein: ASSSSGTGGGELF

J gene: TRBJ1-2
V gene: TRBV6-4
CDR3 protein: ASSDSQGLYGYT

J gene: TRBJ2-3
V gene: TRBV6-5
CDR3 protein: ASSTGTVIATDTQY

J gene: TRBJ2-1
V gene: TRBV2
CDR3 protein: ASCPFRGRASGDNEQF

J gene: TRBJ2-7
V gene: TRBV20-1
CDR3 protein: SARVSGILYEQY

J gene: TRBJ2-7
V gene: TRBV5-1
CDR3 protein: ASSLEGSGSGYEQY

J gene: TRBJ2-2
V gene: TRBV7-9
CDR3 protein: ASSLETLAGELF

J gene: TRBJ1-2
V gene: TRBV12-3/TRBV12-4
CDR3 protein: ASSSGGPSFNYGYT

J gene: TRBJ2-5
V gene: TRBV5-1
CDR3 protein: ASSLGGQPVLETQY

J gene: TRBJ2-2
V gene: TRBV24-1
CDR3 protein: ATSARKNTGHGELF

J gene: TRBJ2-3
V gene: TRBV5-4
CDR3 protein: ASSLVSSWGTDTQY